This T cell receptor beta chain was documented in a study of T cell repertoires in cytomegalovirus infection. Each CDR3 protein is one row after TCRdb ran MiXCR on the reads. The sample carries 630,000 or so distinct CDR3 sequences, 20% to 25% recorded once. The V end lost 6 bases, the J end lost 6 bases, and 18 bases lay between the germline ends. Looked up from germline, CDR1 is DFQATT and CDR2 is SNEGSKA (reference sequence). The CDR3 contains 14 residues. Concerning this clonotype itself: Its antigen remains unidentified.

Study-wide findings and caveats: The cumulative frequency of public TCR beta families distinguished individuals who carried CMV together with the relevant HLA. HLA-C-restricted CMV clonotypes gave the most frequent clonotype in two of eight donors.

The sequenced sample was CD8+ T cells from PBMCs. The chain has TRBV20-1 and TRBJ2-1; D is uncertain. The sequence derives from a human donor in good health (CMV status not recorded). Some clones in this sample may be carry-over from other donors' samples. CDR3 amino acids: CSAPLRIASNEQFF. The CDR3 DNA is TGCAGTGCCCCTCTGAGGATAGCCAGCAATGAGCAGTTCTTC.